Sequencing of this TCR beta chain was carried out in a study of blood T cell repertoires in COVID-19. Study context: The analysed material was cDNA or gDNA that came from T cells, B-cell-depleted T cells, or PBMCs.

Assay used: immunoSEQ multiplex PCR; TCRdb lists only in-frame clones, some missing. Of hundreds of thousands of clones in the sample, 86% were seen once. V was trimmed by 0 bases and J by 7 bases, leaving 9 bases between them. There are 12 residues in the CDR3. Germline V lookup: CDR1 GTSNPN, CDR2 SVGIG (reference sequence). The sequence was obtained from a woman aged 25 to 39 with active or convalescent COVID-19. V and J are TRBV30 and TRBJ1-2, with a weak D call TRBD1 (6 bases). What was sequenced was peripheral blood. CDR3 nucleotide sequence: TGTGCCTGGAGTGTAAACAGGGCTGGCTACACCTTC. Its translation is CAWSVNRAGYTF.